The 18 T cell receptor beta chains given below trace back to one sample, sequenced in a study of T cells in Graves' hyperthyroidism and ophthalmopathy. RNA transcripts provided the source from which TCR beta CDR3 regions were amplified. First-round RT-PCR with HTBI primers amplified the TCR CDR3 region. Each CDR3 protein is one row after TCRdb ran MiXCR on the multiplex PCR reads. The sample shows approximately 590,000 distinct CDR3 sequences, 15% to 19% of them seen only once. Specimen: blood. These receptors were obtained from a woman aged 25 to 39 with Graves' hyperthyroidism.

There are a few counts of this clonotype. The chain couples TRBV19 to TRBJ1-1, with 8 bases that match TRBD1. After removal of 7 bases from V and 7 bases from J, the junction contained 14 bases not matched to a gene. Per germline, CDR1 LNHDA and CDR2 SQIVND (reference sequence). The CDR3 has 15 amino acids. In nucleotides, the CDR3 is TGTGCCAGTAAAAGTTCGGGACAGGTTAACTTTGAAGCTTTCTTT. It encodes CASKSSGQVNFEAFF. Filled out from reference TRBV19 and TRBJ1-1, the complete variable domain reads DGGITQSPKYLFRKEGQNVTLSCEQNLNHDAMYWYRQDPGQGLRLIYYSQIVNDFQKGDIAEGYSVSREKKESFPLTVTSAQKNPTAFYLCASKSSGQVNFEAFFGQGTRLTVV.

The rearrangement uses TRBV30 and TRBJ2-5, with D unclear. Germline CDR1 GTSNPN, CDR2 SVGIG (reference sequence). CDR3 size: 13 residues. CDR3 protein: CATPGRSAETQYF. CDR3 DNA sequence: TGTGCTACACCCGGACGCTCTGCGGAGACCCAGTACTTC. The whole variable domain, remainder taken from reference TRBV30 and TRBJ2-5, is SQTIHQWPATLVQPVGSPLSLECTVEGTSNPNLYWYRQAAGRGLQLLFYSVGIGQISSEVPQNLSASRPQDRQFILSSKKLLLSDSGFYLCATPGRSAETQYFGPGTRLLVL.

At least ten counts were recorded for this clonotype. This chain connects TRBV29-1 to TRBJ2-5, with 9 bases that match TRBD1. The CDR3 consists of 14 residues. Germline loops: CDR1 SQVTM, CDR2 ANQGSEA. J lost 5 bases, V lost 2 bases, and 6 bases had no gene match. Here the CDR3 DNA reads TGCAGCGTTGAACCGGGACAGGGAGGGGAGACCCAGTACTTC. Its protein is CSVEPGQGGETQYF. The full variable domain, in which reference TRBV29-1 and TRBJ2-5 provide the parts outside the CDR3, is SAVISQKPSRDICQRGTSLTIQCQVDSQVTMMFWYRQQPGQSLTLIATANQGSEATYESGFVIDKFPISRPNLTFSTLTVSNMSPEDSSIYLCSVEPGQGGETQYFGPGTRLLVL.

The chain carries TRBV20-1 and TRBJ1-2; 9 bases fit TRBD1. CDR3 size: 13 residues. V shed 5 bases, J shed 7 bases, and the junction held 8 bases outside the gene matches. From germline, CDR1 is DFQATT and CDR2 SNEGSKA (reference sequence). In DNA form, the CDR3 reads TGCAGTGCTCACCGGGACAGGGTCTCTGGCTACACCTTC. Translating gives CSAHRDRVSGYTF.

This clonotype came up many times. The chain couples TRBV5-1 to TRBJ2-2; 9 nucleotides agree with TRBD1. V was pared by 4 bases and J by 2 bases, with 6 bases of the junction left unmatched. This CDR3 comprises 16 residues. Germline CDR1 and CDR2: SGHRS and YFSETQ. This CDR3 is CASSPRDRDNTGELFF. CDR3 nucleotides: TGCGCCAGCAGCCCCCGGGACAGGGACAACACCGGGGAGCTGTTTTTT.

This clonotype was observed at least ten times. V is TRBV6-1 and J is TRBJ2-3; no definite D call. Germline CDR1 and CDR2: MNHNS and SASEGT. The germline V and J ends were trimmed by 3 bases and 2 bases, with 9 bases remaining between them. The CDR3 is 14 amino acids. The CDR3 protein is CASSDRADTDTQYF. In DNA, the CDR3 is TGTGCCAGCAGTGACCGTGCCGACACAGATACGCAGTATTTT.

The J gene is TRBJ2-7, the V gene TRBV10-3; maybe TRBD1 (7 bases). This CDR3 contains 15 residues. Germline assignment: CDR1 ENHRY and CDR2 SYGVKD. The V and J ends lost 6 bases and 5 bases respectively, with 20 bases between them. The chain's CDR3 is CAIRGGAGGTHEQYF. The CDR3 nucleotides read TGTGCCATCAGGGGAGGCGCAGGGGGAACCCACGAGCAGTACTTC.

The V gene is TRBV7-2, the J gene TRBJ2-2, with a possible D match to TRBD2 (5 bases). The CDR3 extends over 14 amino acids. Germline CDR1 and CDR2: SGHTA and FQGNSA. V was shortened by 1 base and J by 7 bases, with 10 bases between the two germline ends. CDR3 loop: CASSLVGEVGELFF. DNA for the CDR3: TGTGCCAGCAGCTTAGTCGGGGAAGTCGGGGAGCTGTTTTTT.

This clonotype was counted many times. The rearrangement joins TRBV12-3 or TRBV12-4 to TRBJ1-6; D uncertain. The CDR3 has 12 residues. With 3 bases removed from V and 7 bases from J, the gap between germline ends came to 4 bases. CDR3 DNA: TGTGCCAGCAGTTTGGCCAATTCACCCCTCCACTTT. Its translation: CASSLANSPLHF.

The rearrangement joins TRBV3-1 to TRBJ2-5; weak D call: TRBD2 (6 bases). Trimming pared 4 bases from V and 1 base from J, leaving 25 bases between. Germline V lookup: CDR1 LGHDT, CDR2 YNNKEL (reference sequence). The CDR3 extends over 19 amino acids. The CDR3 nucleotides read TGTGCCAGCAGCCGGTTACTCCCGGGCCCCGGAGCGGGCCAAGAGACCCAGTACTTC. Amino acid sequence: CASSRLLPGPGAGQETQYF.

The CDR3 is CASSQPWGSGNTIYF. The CDR3 bases are TGTGCCAGCAGCCAACCGTGGGGATCTGGAAACACCATATATTTT. This chain uses TRBV16 with TRBJ1-3; the D is unclear. Germline CDR1 and CDR2: KGHSY and FQNENV. Between the trimmed V and J ends, which lost 2 bases and 1 base, there was a span of 9 bases. This CDR3 spans 15 amino acids.

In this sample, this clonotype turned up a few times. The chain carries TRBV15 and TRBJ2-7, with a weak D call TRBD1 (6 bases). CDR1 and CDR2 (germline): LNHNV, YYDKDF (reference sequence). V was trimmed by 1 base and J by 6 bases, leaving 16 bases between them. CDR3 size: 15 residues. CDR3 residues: CATSRGAAGEREQYF. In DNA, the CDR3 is TGTGCCACCAGCAGAGGGGCGGCAGGGGAGCGCGAGCAGTACTTC.

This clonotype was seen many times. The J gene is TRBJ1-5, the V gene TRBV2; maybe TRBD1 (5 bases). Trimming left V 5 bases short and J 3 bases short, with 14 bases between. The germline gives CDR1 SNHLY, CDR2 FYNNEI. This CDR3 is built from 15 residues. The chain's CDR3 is CASSKTVVLNQPQHF. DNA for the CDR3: TGTGCCAGCAGTAAGACAGTCGTTCTCAATCAGCCCCAGCATTTT.

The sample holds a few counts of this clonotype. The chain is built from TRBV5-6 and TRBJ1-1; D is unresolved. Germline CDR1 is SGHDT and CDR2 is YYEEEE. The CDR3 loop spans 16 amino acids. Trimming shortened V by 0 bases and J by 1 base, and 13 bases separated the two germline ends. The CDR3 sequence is CASSLAGRVGNTEAFF. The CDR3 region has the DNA TGTGCCAGCAGCTTGGCCGGGAGGGTTGGGAACACTGAAGCTTTCTTT.

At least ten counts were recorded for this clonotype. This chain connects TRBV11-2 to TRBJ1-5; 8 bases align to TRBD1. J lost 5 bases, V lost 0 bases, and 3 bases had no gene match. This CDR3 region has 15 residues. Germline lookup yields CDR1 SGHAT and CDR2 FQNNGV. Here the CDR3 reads CASSLDRGRDQPQHF. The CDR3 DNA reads TGTGCCAGCAGCTTAGACAGGGGGCGCGATCAGCCCCAGCATTTT.

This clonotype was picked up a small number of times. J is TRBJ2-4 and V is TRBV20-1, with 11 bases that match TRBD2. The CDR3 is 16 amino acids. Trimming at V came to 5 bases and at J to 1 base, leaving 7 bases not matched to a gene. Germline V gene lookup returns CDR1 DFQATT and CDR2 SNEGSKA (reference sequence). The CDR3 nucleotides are TGCAGTGCTTTAGCGGGAGGGCCGGGTGCCAAAAACATTCAGTACTTC. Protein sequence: CSALAGGPGAKNIQYF.

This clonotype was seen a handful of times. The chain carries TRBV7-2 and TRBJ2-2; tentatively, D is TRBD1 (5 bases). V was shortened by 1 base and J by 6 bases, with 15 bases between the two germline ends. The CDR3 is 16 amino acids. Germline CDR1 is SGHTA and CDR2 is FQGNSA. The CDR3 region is CASSLGSRVTPGELFF. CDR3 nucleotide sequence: TGTGCCAGCAGCTTAGGTAGCAGGGTGACCCCCGGGGAGCTGTTTTTT. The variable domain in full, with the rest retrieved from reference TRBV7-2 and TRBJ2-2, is GAGVSQSPSNKVTEKGKDVELRCDPISGHTALYWYRQSLGQGLEFLIYFQGNSAPDKSGLPSDRFSAERTGGSVSTLTIQRTQQEDSAVYLCASSLGSRVTPGELFFGEGSRLTVL.

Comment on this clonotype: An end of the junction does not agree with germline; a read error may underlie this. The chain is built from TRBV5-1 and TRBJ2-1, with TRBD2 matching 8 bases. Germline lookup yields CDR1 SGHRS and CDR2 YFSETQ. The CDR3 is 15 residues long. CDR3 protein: CASSLAGVSYNEQSF. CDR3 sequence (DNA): TGCGCCAGCAGCTTAGCGGGAGTTTCCTACAATGAGCAGTCCTTC.